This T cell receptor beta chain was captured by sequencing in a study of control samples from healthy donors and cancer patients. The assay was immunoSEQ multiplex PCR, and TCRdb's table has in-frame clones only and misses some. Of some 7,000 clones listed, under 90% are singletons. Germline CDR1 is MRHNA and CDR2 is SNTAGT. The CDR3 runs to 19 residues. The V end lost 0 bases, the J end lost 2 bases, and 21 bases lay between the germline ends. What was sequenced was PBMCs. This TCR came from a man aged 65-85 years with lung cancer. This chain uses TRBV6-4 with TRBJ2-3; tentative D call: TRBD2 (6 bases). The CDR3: CASSDSKPQRVITTDTQYF. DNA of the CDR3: TGTGCCAGCAGTGACTCGAAACCCCAGCGGGTAATAACCACAGATACGCAGTATTTT.